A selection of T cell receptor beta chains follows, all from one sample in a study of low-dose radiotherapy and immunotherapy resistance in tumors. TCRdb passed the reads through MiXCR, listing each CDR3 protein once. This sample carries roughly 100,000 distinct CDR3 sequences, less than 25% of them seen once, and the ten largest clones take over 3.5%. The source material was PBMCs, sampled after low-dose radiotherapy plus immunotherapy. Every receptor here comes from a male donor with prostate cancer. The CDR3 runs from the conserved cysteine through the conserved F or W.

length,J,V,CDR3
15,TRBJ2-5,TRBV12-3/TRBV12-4,CASSWGNQGQETQYF
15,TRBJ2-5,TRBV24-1,CATSGGGGRQETQYF
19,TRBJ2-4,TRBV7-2,CASSHATSGVGMAKNIQYF
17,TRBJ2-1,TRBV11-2,CASSLIGGRSSYNEQFF
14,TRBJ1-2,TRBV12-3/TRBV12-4,CASSHSRGEGGYTF
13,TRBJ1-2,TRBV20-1,CSGLADSYNGYTF
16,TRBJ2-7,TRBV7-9,CASSLGAGTAYFEQYF
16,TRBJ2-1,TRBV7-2,CASSPQERGGLNEQFF
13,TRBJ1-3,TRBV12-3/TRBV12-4,CASSFNYGNTIYF
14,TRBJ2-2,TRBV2,CATWGRGKAGELFF
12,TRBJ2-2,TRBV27,CASGHGTGELFF
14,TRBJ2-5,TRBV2,CASEIAAFQETQYF
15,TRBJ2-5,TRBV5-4,CASSPGGTLRETQYF
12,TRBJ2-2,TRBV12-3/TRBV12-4,CASRLLSGELFF
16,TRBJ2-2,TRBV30,CAWSPRIAGNTGELFF